The 9 T cell receptor beta chains below come from one sample, sequenced in a study of cytomegalovirus exposure and HLA in healthy donors. 13 Jbeta primers and 60 Vbeta primers were used for the PCR. TCRdb's copy holds only in-frame clones and misses some; the assay was immunoSEQ multiplex PCR. The top ten hold approximately 3.1% of the sample, which has fewer than 250,000 clones, roughly 77% seen once. Source material: PBMCs. Receptor source: a woman aged 25 to 39 in good health and CMV-seropositive.

This clone showed up just a few times. Here the CDR3 reads CASRGSLNRELFF. For the CDR3, the DNA is TGTGCCAGCAGAGGGAGCCTTAACAGGGAGCTGTTTTTT. The chain couples TRBV5-8 to TRBJ2-2; D may be TRBD2 (5 bases). V was shortened by 5 bases and J by 9 bases, with 14 bases between the two germline ends. CDR3 length: 13 residues. Germline CDR1 reads SGHTS; CDR2 reads YDEGEE.

The chain links TRBV5-6 to TRBJ2-7; D ambiguous. Germline lookup yields CDR1 SGHDT and CDR2 YYEEEE. V was cut by 6 bases and J by 5 bases, with 12 bases left in between. The CDR3 has 12 amino acids. Here the CDR3 DNA reads TGTGCCAGCATGGGTCGAGGCGACGAGCAGTACTTC. Protein sequence: CASMGRGDEQYF.

In this sample, this clone turned up once. The chain uses TRBV5-1 and TRBJ2-7; 9 positions agree with TRBD1. Germline V gene sequence: CDR1 SGHRS, CDR2 YFSETQ. The CDR3 is 14 residues long. The trim removed 3 bases at V and 6 bases at J, leaving 7 bases unmatched. Here the CDR3 reads CASSSPGQGFEQYF. The CDR3 coding sequence is TGCGCCAGCAGCTCTCCGGGACAGGGTTTCGAGCAGTACTTC.

The chain combines TRBV11-2 with TRBJ1-1, with 8 bases lining up with TRBD1. CDR3 size: 15 residues. CDR1 is SGHAT, CDR2 FQNNGV, per germline. V dropped 3 bases and J dropped 0; count of bases not matched to a gene: 3. CDR3 region: CASSLTGAMNTEAFF. Here the CDR3 DNA reads TGTGCCAGCAGCTTGACAGGGGCCATGAACACTGAAGCTTTCTTT.

This rearrangement joins TRBV10-1 to TRBJ2-1; TRBD2 might be the D (6 bases). The germline CDR1 and CDR2 sequences are WNHNN and SYGVQD (reference sequence). The CDR3 sequence is 13 residues long. V was shortened by 2 bases and J by 9 bases, with 11 bases between the two germline ends. The CDR3 spells CASSEARRGEQFF. The DNA for the CDR3 is TGCGCCAGCAGTGAGGCTCGGAGGGGTGAGCAGTTCTTC.

The genes are TRBV28 and TRBJ2-7; D is possibly TRBD1 (5 bases). V was clipped by 6 bases and J by 0 bases, with 15 bases between them. Looked up from germline, CDR1 is MDHEN and CDR2 is SYDVKM. CDR3 length equals 15 residues. The CDR3 DNA reads TGTGCCAGCAGCCTAACAGGCCCACCCTCCTACGAGCAGTACTTC. This sequence encodes CASSLTGPPSYEQYF.

The chain carries TRBV2 and TRBJ1-3; weak D call: TRBD1 (5 bases). The CDR3 is 15 amino acids. Trimming removed 5 bases at V and 0 bases at J, with 11 bases between. The germline V gene encodes CDR1 SNHLY and CDR2 FYNNEI. The CDR3 sequence is CASSSGTSSGNTIYF. DNA of the CDR3: TGTGCCAGCAGTTCCGGGACTAGCTCTGGAAACACCATATATTTT.

This clone was detected only a few times. The chain has TRBV21-1 and TRBJ2-1; TRBD2, the table's D call, was not compared with the DNA. TRBV21-1 is a pseudogene. The CDR3 covers 15 residues. This chain's CDR3 is CASSKLGGVYNEQFF. For the CDR3, the DNA is TGTGCCAGCAGCAAACTAGGGGGGGTCTACAATGAGCAGTTCTTC.

This rearrangement joins TRBV28 to TRBJ2-3, with TRBD2 matching over 8 bases. The CDR3 consists of 16 residues. The germline V gene has CDR1 MDHEN and CDR2 SYDVKM. V shed 7 bases and J 4 bases; nucleotides not matched to a gene: 13. CDR3 nucleotide sequence: TGTGCCAGCACTCTGAAAGCGGGAGTTCCGGCAGATACGCAGTATTTT. Translating it yields CASTLKAGVPADTQYF.